These 24 T cell receptor beta chains were all obtained from the same sample, sequenced in a study of CD8 T cells in ankylosing spondylitis. TCRdb analysed the 5' RACE reads with MiXCR anew, one entry per CDR3 protein. Counted here are around 300,000 distinct CDR3 sequences, about 15% occurring once; the ten biggest clones make up approximately 1.1%. The specimen was blood, either unsorted or a sorted T cell fraction (not recorded which). The receptor set was obtained from a male donor with ankylosing spondylitis or in good health (not recorded which).

The chain combines TRBV2 with TRBJ1-1; 11 bases are a match to TRBD1. The CDR3 runs 13 residues. V trimming: 8 bases; J trimming: 10 bases; junction bases outside the gene matches: 9. Germline V lookup: CDR1 SNHLY, CDR2 FYNNEI. CDR3: CASGQGARSGAFF. CDR3 nucleotide sequence: TGTGCCAGCGGACAGGGGGCCCGATCTGGAGCTTTCTTT.

This clonotype was seen a few times. The rearrangement uses TRBV9 and TRBJ1-6, with 7 bases aligning to TRBD1. The germline gives CDR1 SGDLS, CDR2 YYNGEE. The CDR3 totals 15 residues. V shed 0 bases, J shed 7 bases, and the junction held 4 bases outside the gene matches. The CDR3 coding sequence is TGTGCCAGCAGCGTAGATGGAGGGGGCAATTCACCCCTCCACTTT. Translation: CASSVDGGGNSPLHF.

The gene calls are TRBV7-2 and TRBJ2-3, with D possibly matching TRBD1 (5 bases). Germline assignment: CDR1 SGHTA and CDR2 FQGNSA. V was cut by 2 bases and J by 8 bases, with 11 bases left in between. This CDR3 comprises 13 residues. For the CDR3, the DNA is TGTGCCAGCAGCTTAATCAGAGACAGTACGCAGTATTTT. Encoded protein: CASSLIRDSTQYF. Variable domain in full (rest from reference TRBV7-2 and TRBJ2-3): GAGVSQSPSNKVTEKGKDVELRCDPISGHTALYWYRQSLGQGLEFLIYFQGNSAPDKSGLPSDRFSAERTGGSVSTLTIQRTQQEDSAVYLCASSLIRDSTQYFGPGTRLTVL.

This clonotype came up many times. J is TRBJ1-2 and V is TRBV12-3 or TRBV12-4; D ambiguous. V was clipped by 7 bases and J by 4 bases, with 16 bases between them. This CDR3 has 14 amino acids. The CDR3 loop is CASTAIGIGYGYTF. Here the CDR3 DNA reads TGTGCCAGCACCGCCATCGGAATAGGCTATGGCTACACCTTC.

This clonotype appeared a few times. This chain's CDR3 is CASSAGQGSNTGELFF. The CDR3 DNA is TGCGCCAGCAGCGCCGGACAGGGTTCGAACACCGGGGAGCTGTTTTTT. The chain carries TRBV5-1 and TRBJ2-2; 8 bases agree with TRBD1. V lost 4 bases, J lost 0 bases, and 5 bases stayed unmatched. The CDR3 covers 16 residues. The germline V gene encodes CDR1 SGHRS and CDR2 YFSETQ.

This clonotype has a count of ten or more. The V call is TRBV25-1, the J call TRBJ1-5, with TRBD1 as a possible D gene (5 bases). Looked up from germline, CDR1 is MGHDK and CDR2 is SYGVNS. The V end was cut by 1 base, the J end by 8 bases, with 12 bases between. The CDR3 has 14 amino acids. CDR3 protein: CASSESGPGEPQHF. The CDR3 region has the DNA TGTGCCAGCAGTGAATCTGGCCCGGGGGAGCCCCAGCATTTT.

V gene TRBV5-6 combines with J gene TRBJ2-1; unclear D gene. In germline, CDR1 is SGHDT, CDR2 YYEEEE. Trimming shortened V by 3 bases and J by 4 bases, and 14 bases separated the two germline ends. This CDR3 comprises 15 residues. Here the CDR3 reads CASSSPLTRYNEQFF. CDR3 bases: TGTGCCAGCAGCTCTCCCCTGACTCGATACAATGAGCAGTTCTTC. The whole variable domain, filled in from reference TRBV5-6 and TRBJ2-1, reads DAGVTQSPTHLIKTRGQQVTLRCSPKSGHDTVSWYQQALGQGPQFIFQYYEEEERQRGNFPDRFSGHQFPNYSSELNVNALLLGDSALYLCASSSPLTRYNEQFFGPGTRLTVL.

This clonotype was observed a few times. The chain recombines TRBV20-1 with TRBJ2-2; D remains ambiguous. CDR1 and CDR2 (germline): DFQATT, SNEGSKA (reference sequence). The CDR3 extends over 16 amino acids. Trimming cost V 0 bases and J 1 base, with 12 bases left between them. CDR3 coding DNA: TGCAGTGCTAGAGATAGTAGGGAAGGGAACACCGGGGAGCTGTTTTTT. Residues: CSARDSREGNTGELFF.

V usage is TRBV18 and J usage is TRBJ2-1; D not certain. The CDR3 has 14 amino acids. V lost 2 bases and J lost 8, with 13 bases in between. The V gene's germline CDR1 is KGHSH and CDR2 LQKENI. This CDR3 is CASSPWQPRDEQFF. CDR3 nucleotides: TGTGCCAGCTCACCATGGCAGCCTCGGGATGAGCAGTTCTTC.

This clonotype has a count of ten or more. CDR3 in DNA: TGCGCCAGCAGCCACCCGGTTGGAGAAGCTTTCTTT. Residues: CASSHPVGEAFF. This chain links TRBV4-1 with TRBJ1-1; D ambiguous. The germline V gene has CDR1 MGHRA and CDR2 YSYEKL. V dropped 3 bases and J dropped 8 bases, with 10 bases sitting between them. The CDR3 is 12 amino acids.

The chain carries TRBV25-1 and TRBJ1-6; tentatively, D is TRBD1 (5 bases). Germline CDR1 is MGHDK and CDR2 is SYGVNS. Between the trimmed V and J ends, which lost 1 base and 10 bases, there was a span of 11 bases. CDR3 length: 14 amino acids. CDR3 coding DNA: TGTGCCAGCAGTGAATGGGGGAGGAAATCACCCCTCCACTTT. Its translation is CASSEWGRKSPLHF.

This sequence joins TRBV5-1 and TRBJ2-2; D perhaps matches TRBD2 (5 bases). The CDR3 contains 16 residues. With 1 base removed from V and 4 bases from J, the gap between germline ends came to 14 bases. Per the germline V gene, CDR1 is SGHRS and CDR2 is YFSETQ. This CDR3 reads CASSLKRRTSTGELFF. The CDR3 nucleotides read TGCGCCAGCAGCTTGAAGCGGCGGACGAGCACCGGGGAGCTGTTTTTT.

This clonotype was observed many times. J is TRBJ2-5 and V is TRBV4-1; D remains ambiguous. The CDR3 is made up of 14 amino acids. V was trimmed by 4 bases and J by 2 bases, leaving 11 bases between them. Germline values: CDR1 MGHRA, CDR2 YSYEKL. The CDR3 coding sequence is TGCGCCAGCAGCCGAGACCCATCACAAGAGACCCAGTACTTC. It is translated as CASSRDPSQETQYF.

This clonotype was detected a few times. This rearrangement joins TRBV19 to TRBJ2-7; TRBD1 or TRBD2 may be the D gene (6 bases each). The germline V and J ends were trimmed by 1 base and 6 bases, with 10 bases remaining between them. The germline V gene encodes CDR1 LNHDA and CDR2 SQIVND (reference sequence). The CDR3 consists of 13 residues. The CDR3 nucleotides read TGTGCCAGTAGTATAGCGGAGGGGGGCGAGCAGTACTTC. The encoded protein is CASSIAEGGEQYF.

A few counts support this clonotype. V and J are TRBV12-3 or TRBV12-4 and TRBJ2-1, with TRBD2 identical over 8 bases. The junction had 2 bases not matched to a gene; V was cut back by 4 bases and J by 6 bases. The length of the CDR3 is 13 residues. This CDR3 reads CASSYGTSNEQFF. The CDR3 DNA is TGTGCCAGCAGTTACGGGACTAGCAATGAGCAGTTCTTC.

The chain employs TRBV25-1 and TRBJ2-7; 13 nucleotides match TRBD2. V gave up 1 base and J gave up 0 bases; unmatched junction bases: 9. The germline V gene encodes CDR1 MGHDK and CDR2 SYGVNS. This CDR3 comprises 19 residues. CDR3 sequence reads: CASSEWAGTSGTSSYEQYF. CDR3 in DNA: TGTGCCAGCAGTGAATGGGCCGGGACTAGCGGGACAAGCTCCTACGAGCAGTACTTC.

This clonotype was detected ten times or more. This chain uses TRBV29-1 with TRBJ2-3, with D perhaps TRBD1 or TRBD2 (6 bases each). CDR1 and CDR2 (germline): SQVTM, ANQGSEA. The CDR3 totals 12 residues. V was shortened by 5 bases and J by 4 bases, with 10 bases between the two germline ends. The CDR3 DNA reads TGCAGCGTTCGGGGGCCGGCAGATACGCAGTATTTT. This sequence encodes CSVRGPADTQYF.

The rearrangement uses TRBV12-3 or TRBV12-4 and TRBJ2-2; D is perhaps TRBD1 (5 bases). This CDR3 region has 16 residues. Trimming pared 1 base from V and 6 bases from J, leaving 15 bases between. CDR3 bases: TGTGCCAGCAGTTTAGGTGCCAGGGTGGGTTCCGGGGAGCTGTTTTTT. Translation gives CASSLGARVGSGELFF.

This clonotype has ten or more counts. V usage is TRBV5-1 and J usage is TRBJ2-1; 7 bases align to TRBD2. Trimming removed 4 bases from V and 9 bases from J; junction bases left unmatched: 19. The germline gives CDR1 SGHRS, CDR2 YFSETQ. This CDR3 comprises 17 residues. CDR3 sequence reads: CASSPMYRGAGEGEQFF. CDR3 nucleotides: TGCGCCAGCAGCCCCATGTACCGTGGTGCGGGAGAAGGTGAGCAGTTCTTC.

V and J are TRBV11-2 and TRBJ1-2; TRBD1 aligns across 7 bases. Germline assignment: CDR1 SGHAT and CDR2 FQNNGV. The CDR3 sequence is 16 residues long. Trimming at V came to 0 bases and at J to 0 bases, leaving 4 bases not matched to a gene. The CDR3 region has the DNA TGTGCCAGCAGCTTAGATCCAGGGGGTACTAACTATGGCTACACCTTC. Amino acid sequence: CASSLDPGGTNYGYTF.

The chain is built from TRBV24-1 and TRBJ2-1; D not certain. Looked up from germline, CDR1 is KGHDR and CDR2 is SFDVKD. The length of the CDR3 is 13 residues. V lost 4 bases and J 8 bases, leaving 11 bases between the germline ends. CDR3 sequence: CATSDTTGHEQFF. The DNA of the CDR3 is TGTGCCACCAGTGACACGACTGGACATGAGCAGTTCTTC.

V is TRBV5-1 and J is TRBJ1-1; D call uncertain. Germline V CDR1 and CDR2: SGHRS, YFSETQ. V lost 0 bases, J lost 4 bases, and 10 bases lay in between. This CDR3 has 14 amino acids. The CDR3 spells CASSLEGQVTEAFF. In nucleotides, the CDR3 is TGCGCCAGCAGCTTGGAGGGTCAGGTCACTGAAGCTTTCTTT.

This clonotype was counted at least ten times. The rearrangement joins TRBV20-1 to TRBJ1-1; no clear D. Trimming removed 6 bases from V and 2 bases from J, with 7 bases in between. Germline CDR1 reads DFQATT; CDR2 reads SNEGSKA (reference sequence). The CDR3 totals 11 residues. CDR3 loop: CSAPFNTEAFF. Written as DNA, the CDR3 is TGCAGTGCCCCCTTTAACACTGAAGCTTTCTTT.

This clonotype was seen more than once but under ten times. The rearrangement links TRBV10-3 to TRBJ1-1, with 7 nucleotides matching TRBD1. J gave up 7 bases and V 6 bases, and 5 bases lay outside the gene matches. The CDR3 contains 12 residues. The germline gives CDR1 ENHRY, CDR2 SYGVKD. CDR3 DNA sequence: TGTGCCATCAGCTTAGGGGGCAGTGAAGCTTTCTTT. The encoded protein is CAISLGGSEAFF.